This T cell receptor beta chain originates from a study of OX40 agonist ivuxolimab in advanced cancers. The study, taken as a whole, reports: Normalized T-cell clonal expansion was also low in a subset of nonresponders. Relative to CD4+ cells, CD8+ T cells on average had more expanded clones.

For this clone: As yet, its antigen is unknown.

TCRdb's copy holds only in-frame clones and misses some; the assay was immunoSEQ multiplex PCR. The data contain roughly 23,000 clones, 70% to 85% of them singletons. Germline trimming cut 1 base from V and 3 bases from J; bases unmatched to any gene: 3. This CDR3 is built from 15 residues. Per germline, CDR1 SGHDT and CDR2 YYEEEE. The V and J genes are TRBV5-6 and TRBJ2-1, with TRBD2 matching over 8 bases. The receptor's source is an adult with an advanced solid tumor such as melanoma, head and neck, liver or kidney cancer. The sequencing used CD4+ or CD8+ T cells sorted from blood, collected in a trial of the OX40 agonist ivuxolimab. The CDR3 reads CASSLLAGGYNEQFF. CDR3 sequence (DNA): TGTGCCAGCAGCTTGCTGGCGGGGGGCTACAATGAGCAGTTCTTC.